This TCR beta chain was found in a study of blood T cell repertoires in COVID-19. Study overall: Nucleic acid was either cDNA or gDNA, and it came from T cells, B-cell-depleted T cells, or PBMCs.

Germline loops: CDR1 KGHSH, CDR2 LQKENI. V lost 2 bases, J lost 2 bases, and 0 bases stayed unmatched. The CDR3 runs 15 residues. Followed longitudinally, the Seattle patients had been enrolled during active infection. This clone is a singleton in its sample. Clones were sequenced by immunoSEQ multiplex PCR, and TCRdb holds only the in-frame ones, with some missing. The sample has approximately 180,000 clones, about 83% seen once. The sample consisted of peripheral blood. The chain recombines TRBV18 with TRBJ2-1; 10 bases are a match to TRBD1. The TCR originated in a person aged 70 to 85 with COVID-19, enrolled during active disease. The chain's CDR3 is CASSPGQGAYNEQFF. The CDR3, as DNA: TGTGCCAGCTCACCAGGACAGGGGGCCTACAATGAGCAGTTCTTC.